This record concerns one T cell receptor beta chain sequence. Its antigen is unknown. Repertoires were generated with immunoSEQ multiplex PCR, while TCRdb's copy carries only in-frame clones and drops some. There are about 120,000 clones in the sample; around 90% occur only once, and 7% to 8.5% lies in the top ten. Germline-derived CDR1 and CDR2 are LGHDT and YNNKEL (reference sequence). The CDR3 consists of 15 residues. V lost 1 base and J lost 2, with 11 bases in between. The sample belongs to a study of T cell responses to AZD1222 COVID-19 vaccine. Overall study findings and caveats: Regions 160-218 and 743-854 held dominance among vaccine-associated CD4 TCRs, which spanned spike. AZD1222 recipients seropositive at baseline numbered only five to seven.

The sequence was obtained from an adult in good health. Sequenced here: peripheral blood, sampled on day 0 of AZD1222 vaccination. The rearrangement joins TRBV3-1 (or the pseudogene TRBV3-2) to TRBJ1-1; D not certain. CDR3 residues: CASSQGPRTNTEAFF. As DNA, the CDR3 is TGTGCCAGCAGCCAAGGTCCCAGGACTAACACTGAAGCTTTCTTT.